Below are 25 T cell receptor beta chains sequenced from a single sample in a study of blood T cell repertoires in COVID-19. The repertoire was sequenced with immunoSEQ multiplex PCR; TCRdb's copy has only in-frame clones and lacks some. The data show 150,000 or so clones, just over 90% seen once. Sequenced input: peripheral blood. Receptors originate from a woman aged 55-75 years with COVID-19, enrolled during active disease.

The chain's CDR3 is CASSLDLVETQYF. DNA of the CDR3: TGTGCCAGCAGCTTAGACTTGGTAGAGACCCAGTACTTC. The rearrangement links TRBV7-2 to TRBJ2-5; D gene unclear. The CDR3 length is 13 residues. Germline V gives CDR1 SGHTA, CDR2 FQGNSA. V lost 1 base and J lost 4, with 7 bases in between.

The chain links TRBV13 to TRBJ1-4, with D uncertain. Looked up from germline, CDR1 is PRHDT and CDR2 is FYEKMQ (reference sequence). CDR3 length: 13 amino acids. V lost 5 bases, J lost 7 bases, and 11 bases lay in between. CDR3 protein: CASSRRGSEKLFF. Here the CDR3 DNA reads TGTGCCAGCAGCCGTCGGGGATCTGAAAAACTGTTTTTT.

This rearrangement joins TRBV6-2 or TRBV6-3 to TRBJ1-2; D possibly corresponds to TRBD1 (5 bases). There are 16 residues in the CDR3. CDR1 MNHEY and CDR2 SVGEGT come from the germline V gene. Deletions cut 6 bases from V and 2 bases from J, with 19 bases between. The CDR3 DNA reads TGTGCCAGCAGCCAGCAGGGATTCAACTGGAACTATGGCTACACCTTC. Translated: CASSQQGFNWNYGYTF.

V and J are TRBV30 and TRBJ1-1; D gene uncertain. CDR1 and CDR2 (germline): GTSNPN, SVGIG (reference sequence). Trimming cost V 0 bases and J 2 bases, with 10 bases left between them. The CDR3 is 14 amino acids. The DNA of the CDR3 is TGTGCCTGGAGTGTTTGGCGGAGTAACACTGAAGCTTTCTTT. This sequence encodes CAWSVWRSNTEAFF.

The chain is built from TRBV19 and TRBJ1-2; D unresolved. The CDR3 contains 13 residues. CDR1 is LNHDA, CDR2 SQIVND, per germline (reference sequence). V lost 2 bases, J lost 8 bases, and 12 bases lay in between. The CDR3 loop reads CASSIRRGIGYTF. CDR3 DNA sequence: TGTGCCAGTAGTATAAGGAGAGGGATCGGCTACACCTTC. The complete variable domain, with remaining parts taken from reference TRBV19 and TRBJ1-2, reads DGGITQSPKYLFRKEGQNVTLSCEQNLNHDAMYWYRQDPGQGLRLIYYSQIVNDFQKGDIAEGYSVSREKKESFPLTVTSAQKNPTAFYLCASSIRRGIGYTFGSGTRLTVV.

The rearrangement links TRBV5-1 to TRBJ1-2, with D unclear. CDR3 length: 17 amino acids. CDR1 and CDR2 (germline): SGHRS, YFSETQ. V was trimmed by 0 bases and J by 1 base, leaving 16 bases between them. The CDR3 coding sequence is TGCGCCAGCAGCTTGGATTTAGGGTGGAGGATTAACTATGGCTACACCTTC. It specifies CASSLDLGWRINYGYTF.

The J gene is TRBJ2-3, the V gene TRBV9, with 7 bases aligning to TRBD2. CDR1 is SGDLS and CDR2 is YYNGEE in the germline V gene. This CDR3 is built from 16 residues. V shed 0 bases, J shed 6 bases, and the junction held 10 bases outside the gene matches. CDR3 amino acids: CASSVAGRGKQDTQYF. The CDR3 coding sequence is TGTGCCAGCAGCGTAGCGGGGCGGGGGAAACAGGATACGCAGTATTTT.

Only one count was recorded for this clone. The chain employs TRBV7-2 and TRBJ1-1, with 7 bases identical to TRBD1. The CDR3 is 14 amino acids. V lost 5 bases to trimming and J lost 4 bases; unmatched junction nucleotides: 7. Germline lookup yields CDR1 SGHTA and CDR2 FQGNSA. CDR3 sequence reads: CASSPGQASTEAFF. The CDR3 DNA is TGTGCCAGCAGCCCAGGACAGGCAAGCACTGAAGCTTTCTTT.

The V and J genes are TRBV19 and TRBJ1-1, with D perhaps TRBD1 (6 bases). V was clipped by 8 bases and J by 0 bases, with 13 bases between them. Germline V gene data show CDR1 as LNHDA and CDR2 as SQIVND (reference sequence). CDR3 length equals 14 residues. The CDR3 reads CASSEQGMNTEAFF. CDR3 DNA sequence: TGTGCCAGTTCCGAACAGGGCATGAACACTGAAGCTTTCTTT. The full variable domain, rest sourced from reference TRBV19 and TRBJ1-1, is DGGITQSPKYLFRKEGQNVTLSCEQNLNHDAMYWYRQDPGQGLRLIYYSQIVNDFQKGDIAEGYSVSREKKESFPLTVTSAQKNPTAFYLCASSEQGMNTEAFFGQGTRLTVV.

The chain is built from TRBV3-1 (or the pseudogene TRBV3-2) and TRBJ1-4; 10 bases match TRBD1. The CDR3 loop spans 16 amino acids. The germline gives CDR1 LGHDT, CDR2 YNNKEL (reference sequence). After removal of 3 bases from V and 6 bases from J, the junction contained 7 bases not matched to a gene. The CDR3 spells CASSHSGTGADEKLFF. CDR3 nucleotides: TGTGCCAGCAGCCACTCCGGGACAGGGGCCGATGAAAAACTGTTTTTT.

The table lists this clone with a count of one. The V call is TRBV3-1 (or the pseudogene TRBV3-2), the J call TRBJ1-1; 8 nucleotides agree with TRBD1. Germline lookup yields CDR1 LGHDT and CDR2 YNNKEL (reference sequence). J gave up 11 bases and V 2 bases, and 7 bases lay outside the gene matches. This CDR3 region has 13 residues. The CDR3 is CASSQPQGARAFF. The DNA for the CDR3 is TGTGCCAGCAGCCAACCTCAGGGGGCCCGGGCTTTCTTT.

The rearrangement links TRBV4-1 to TRBJ1-4; TRBD1 matches at 7 bases. The CDR3 is 19 amino acids. Trimming took 0 bases from V and 3 from J; bases not matched to a gene: 13. Germline CDR1 and CDR2: MGHRA and YSYEKL. The CDR3 nucleotides are TGCGCCAGCAGCCAAGATCCCCCAGGGACAGTGATATCTAATGAAAAACTGTTTTTT. It codes for CASSQDPPGTVISNEKLFF.

The J gene is TRBJ1-5, the V gene TRBV12-2; the table assigns TRBD1, which was not confirmed against the DNA. TRBV12-2 is noted as a pseudogene. The length of the CDR3 is 15 residues. CDR3 nucleotides: TGTGCAAGTCGCGACGGACAAAATAGCAATCAGCCCCAGCATTTT. This sequence encodes CASRDGQNSNQPQHF.

The chain carries TRBV18 and TRBJ2-2, with D possibly matching TRBD1 (6 bases). Trimming shortened V by 4 bases and J by 0 bases, and 15 bases separated the two germline ends. This CDR3 is built from 17 residues. Germline assignment: CDR1 KGHSH and CDR2 LQKENI. The CDR3 loop reads CASSLGRDNANTGELFF. The CDR3 DNA sequence: TGTGCCAGCTCACTCGGTCGGGACAACGCGAACACCGGGGAGCTGTTTTTT.

CDR3 nucleotide sequence: TGTGCCAGCAGCCGAATTCGGGACAGTTACAATCAGCCCCAGCATTTT. It codes for CASSRIRDSYNQPQHF. The V call is TRBV5-6, the J call TRBJ1-5; 7 positions match TRBD1. CDR1 is SGHDT and CDR2 is YYEEEE in the germline V gene. After removal of 4 bases from V and 3 bases from J, the junction contained 10 bases not matched to a gene. The CDR3 runs to 16 residues.

This sequence joins TRBV5-1 and TRBJ1-2, with 7 bases fitting TRBD1. J was trimmed by 5 bases and V by 4 bases; bases with no gene match: 17. CDR3 size: 17 residues. CDR1 SGHRS and CDR2 YFSETQ come from the germline V gene. CDR3 region: CASSPDRVGIRIYGYTF. The CDR3 DNA reads as TGCGCCAGCAGCCCAGACAGGGTCGGGATTAGGATTTATGGCTACACCTTC. The full variable domain, with the rest looked up from reference TRBV5-1 and TRBJ1-2, is KAGVTQTPRYLIKTRGQQVTLSCSPISGHRSVSWYQQTPGQGLQFLFEYFSETQRNKGNFPGRFSGRQFSNSRSEMNVSTLELGDSALYLCASSPDRVGIRIYGYTFGSGTRLTVV.

This clone was observed once. The V gene is TRBV7-2, the J gene TRBJ2-1; D possibly corresponds to TRBD2 (7 bases). Trimming took 1 base from V and 6 from J, leaving 10 bases between them. The CDR3 has 14 amino acids. Germline CDR1 SGHTA, CDR2 FQGNSA. The CDR3 protein is CASSLVGGANEQFF. CDR3 nucleotide sequence: TGTGCCAGCAGCTTAGTTGGGGGGGCCAATGAGCAGTTCTTC.

V is TRBV11-2 and J is TRBJ2-7; D possibly corresponds to TRBD1 (6 bases). CDR3 length: 14 residues. The V gene's germline CDR1 is SGHAT and CDR2 FQNNGV. V gave up 3 bases and J gave up 4 bases, with 13 bases separating them. The CDR3: CASSLGVRGYEQYF. The CDR3 coding sequence is TGTGCCAGCAGCTTGGGGGTCAGGGGTTACGAGCAGTACTTC.

V is TRBV6-5 and J is TRBJ1-1, with D unresolved. Germline V gene data show CDR1 as MNHEY and CDR2 as SVGAGI. CDR3 length: 14 residues. Trimming took 0 bases from V and 1 from J, leaving 6 bases between them. The CDR3 sequence: CASSYSLENTEAFF. CDR3 bases: TGTGCCAGCAGTTACTCGTTAGAGAACACTGAAGCTTTCTTT.

The rearrangement links TRBV19 to TRBJ2-5, with D perhaps TRBD2 (5 bases). CDR3 size: 13 residues. Trimming left V 9 bases short and J 2 bases short, with 13 bases between. CDR1 is LNHDA, CDR2 SQIVND, per germline (reference sequence). The CDR3 sequence is CASRRTTQETQYF. Here the CDR3 DNA reads TGTGCCAGCCGGAGGACGACACAAGAGACCCAGTACTTC.

The CDR3 is CASSPQRDEQFF. DNA for the CDR3: TGTGCCAGCTCACCACAGCGGGATGAGCAGTTCTTC. The V and J genes are TRBV18 and TRBJ2-1; possibly TRBD2 for D (6 bases). V lost 1 base to trimming and J lost 8 bases, with 6 bases between them. The CDR3 covers 12 residues. Germline V gene lookup returns CDR1 KGHSH and CDR2 LQKENI. Filled out from reference TRBV18 and TRBJ2-1, the complete variable domain reads NAGVMQNPRHLVRRRGQEARLRCSPMKGHSHVYWYRQLPEEGLKFMVYLQKENIIDESGMPKERFSAEFPKEGPSILRIQQVVRGDSAAYFCASSPQRDEQFFGPGTRLTVL.

The rearrangement uses TRBV7-2 and TRBJ1-3; D remains unclear. Trimming took off 1 base at V and 0 bases at J, with 4 bases between the two ends. Per germline, CDR1 SGHTA and CDR2 FQGNSA. This CDR3 has 14 residues. Here the CDR3 DNA reads TGTGCCAGCAGCTTAGACTTCTCTGGAAACACCATATATTTT. Translation gives CASSLDFSGNTIYF.

The CDR3: CASSTDRNTEAFF. The DNA of the CDR3 is TGTGCCAGCTCAACCGACAGGAACACTGAAGCTTTCTTT. The chain recombines TRBV18 with TRBJ1-1; tentatively, D is TRBD1 (5 bases). CDR1 KGHSH and CDR2 LQKENI come from the germline V gene. The V and J ends lost 5 bases and 1 base respectively, with 8 bases between them. The CDR3 length is 13 residues. Based on the CDR3 plus reference TRBV18 and TRBJ1-1, the full variable domain is NAGVMQNPRHLVRRRGQEARLRCSPMKGHSHVYWYRQLPEEGLKFMVYLQKENIIDESGMPKERFSAEFPKEGPSILRIQQVVRGDSAAYFCASSTDRNTEAFFGQGTRLTVV.

V is TRBV18 and J is TRBJ1-1, with TRBD1 matching 8 bases. The ends lost 2 bases at V and 4 bases at J; junction bases unmatched: 9. Germline V CDR1 and CDR2: KGHSH, LQKENI. This CDR3 has 16 residues. The CDR3 bases are TGTGCCAGCTCACCAACCAAAATACAGGGGGGCACTGAAGCTTTCTTT. Translation: CASSPTKIQGGTEAFF.

This chain connects TRBV6-2 or TRBV6-3 to TRBJ1-2, with unresolved D. V was trimmed by 5 bases and J by 2 bases, leaving 12 bases between them. CDR3 size: 14 residues. From germline, CDR1 is MNHEY and CDR2 SVGEGT. The CDR3 DNA reads TGTGCCAGCAGTGGGCCATCTGCCAACTATGGCTACACCTTC. It translates to CASSGPSANYGYTF.